This TCR beta chain came from a study of prognosis after radiotherapy for stage I lung cancer. Findings and caveats of the study: Median unique TCR clone counts of roughly 10,000 versus 7,000 showed a fall after stereotactic body radiation therapy.

Germline assignment: CDR1 GTSNPN and CDR2 SVGIG (reference sequence). CDR3 length: 11 residues. For this clonotype: Its antigen is still unknown. A much more abundant neighbour one base away suggests this may be a read error.

The TCR beta CDR3 region was amplified from genomic DNA, with two rounds of multiplex PCR being used for the amplification. The authors ran first-round PCR with primers specific to each TRBV and TRBJ gene. From the multiplex PCR reads, TCRdb called clonotypes with MiXCR, one entry per CDR3 protein. This sample has about 34,000 distinct CDR3 sequences, with around a third found just once. Sample: PBMCs, taken before or after stereotactic body radiation therapy (not recorded which). The TCR sequence derives from a donor older than 45 with non-small cell lung cancer. This chain uses TRBV30 with TRBJ1-2, with D hard to call. CDR3 in DNA: TGTGCCTGGAGTGTACCCTCTGGCTACGCCTTC. Translation: CAWSVPSGYAF. Looking up the rest from reference TRBV30 and TRBJ1-2 gives the full variable domain: SQTIHQWPATLVQPVGSPLSLECTVEGTSNPNLYWYRQAAGRGLQLLFYSVGIGQISSEVPQNLSASRPQDRQFILSSKKLLLSDSGFYLCAWSVPSGYAFGSGTRLTVV.